This TCR beta chain comes out of a study of response to subunit inactivated influenza vaccine. Regarding the study as a whole: It was suggested by the authors that few new T cells are recruited by each seasonal influenza vaccination.

The CDR3 consists of 14 residues. Germline V gives CDR1 ENHRY, CDR2 SYGVKD. Trimming pared 3 bases from V and 6 bases from J, leaving 14 bases between. TCRdb independently ran MiXCR on the RT-PCR reads; one entry per CDR3 protein. The sample holds 650,000 to 700,000 distinct CDR3 sequences, approximately 14% seen once. Concerning this clonotype itself: Antigen specificity is unknown.

This chain uses TRBV10-3 with TRBJ1-1; D may be TRBD1 (6 bases). This clonotype was obtained from a man over 45 who received an inactivated influenza vaccine. The specimen was PBMCs from blood, collected 11 to 12 days after vaccination. The CDR3 DNA sequence: TGTGCCATCAGTGACCCCGGACAGTCGGCTGAAGCTTTCTTT. This sequence encodes CAISDPGQSAEAFF.